This T cell receptor (beta chain) was sequenced in a study of blood T cell repertoires in COVID-19. In the original analysis: Reference gene primer amplification in the assay estimated nucleated cell counts. Only in-frame clones appear in the TCRdb table, and some are missing; sequencing was by immunoSEQ multiplex PCR. For V, J and clone size, that table is used; D and trimming come from the DNA. The sample has 95,000 to 150,000 clones; around 85% are singletons. The CDR3 is 16 residues long. Germline V gene data show CDR1 as MDHEN and CDR2 as SYDVKM. V trimming: 7 bases; J trimming: 8 bases; junction bases outside the gene matches: 17.

V and J are TRBV28 and TRBJ1-2; 9 bases agree with TRBD1. Sequenced: peripheral blood. This TCR was recovered from a man in his 60s with acute or convalescent COVID-19. CDR3 sequence reads: CASTRSGTGLTRGYTF. The DNA for the CDR3 is TGTGCCAGCACCCGTTCCGGGACAGGGCTAACGAGGGGCTACACCTTC.